This T cell receptor beta chain is from a study of shared T cell receptors in the human thymus. This clone appeared once. The protocol was immunoSEQ multiplex PCR, while the TCRdb copy is restricted to in-frame clones and leaves out a portion. The table lists hundreds of thousands of clones, 70% to 90% of them singletons. V trimming: 7 bases; J trimming: 5 bases; junction bases outside the gene matches: 20. Germline lookup yields CDR1 SNHLY and CDR2 FYNNEI. The CDR3 totals 18 residues. The sample also formed part of further work on human thymus T cells.

The sequencing sample was made of thymocytes. The receptor was derived from a girl under two years old with a congenital heart defect. V and J are TRBV2 and TRBJ2-3; 8 nucleotides align to TRBD2. This chain's CDR3 is CASNAGGWGARGGDTQYF. CDR3 DNA: TGTGCCAGCAACGCGGGGGGATGGGGGGCGCGAGGGGGAGATACGCAGTATTTT.